This T cell receptor (beta chain) derives from a study of response to subunit inactivated influenza vaccine. The study, taken as a whole, reports: Few additional T cells are recruited per seasonal influenza vaccination, authors suggested.

TCRdb redid the calling of the RT-PCR reads with MiXCR, one entry per CDR3 protein. The sample includes over 650,000 distinct CDR3 sequences, roughly 18% of them seen just once. The ends were cut back, 1 base at V and 3 bases at J, with 13 bases in the middle. Germline CDR1 LGHNA, CDR2 YNFKEQ. This CDR3 has 15 amino acids. This clonotype was counted a few times. Its antigen is still unknown. Sequencing was performed on PBMCs from blood, taken 4 to 6 days after vaccination. J is TRBJ2-7 and V is TRBV4-2; tentative D call: TRBD1 (6 bases). This receptor was obtained from a middle-aged man who received an inactivated influenza vaccine. CDR3 DNA: TGTGCCAGCAGCCAAGCAGGGGCCACCGTCTACGAGCAGTACTTC. This gives the protein CASSQAGATVYEQYF.